These 9 T cell receptor beta chains were all obtained from the same sample, sequenced in a study of blood T cell repertoires in COVID-19. TCRdb's copy holds only in-frame clones and misses some; the assay was immunoSEQ multiplex PCR. This table has around 94,000 clones, about 91% appearing once. Source material: peripheral blood. All receptors derive from a man between 18 and 35 years old with acute or convalescent COVID-19.

This chain's CDR3 is CASSPYFGLAGGRDEQFF. The CDR3 DNA follows: TGTGCCAGCAGCCCCTACTTCGGACTAGCGGGAGGACGGGATGAGCAGTTCTTC. V and J are TRBV4-2 and TRBJ2-1; TRBD2 agrees at 14 bases. The CDR3 spans 18 residues. The junction had 13 bases not matched to a gene; V was cut back by 4 bases and J by 8 bases. Germline V gene data show CDR1 as LGHNA and CDR2 as YNFKEQ.

This chain uses TRBV2 with TRBJ2-7, with TRBD1 matching over 7 bases. Germline loops: CDR1 SNHLY, CDR2 FYNNEI. The junction had 6 bases not matched to a gene; V was cut back by 4 bases and J by 3 bases. The CDR3 has 14 amino acids. This CDR3 reads CASSADRLFYEQYF. DNA of the CDR3: TGTGCCAGCAGTGCGGACAGGTTATTCTACGAGCAGTACTTC.

The chain joins TRBV18 to TRBJ1-1; 10 bases fit TRBD1. Germline loops: CDR1 KGHSH, CDR2 LQKENI. The CDR3 sequence is 15 residues long. V gave up 2 bases and J gave up 1 base; unmatched junction bases: 1. The CDR3 protein is CASSPGTGANTEAFF. The DNA for the CDR3 is TGTGCCAGCTCACCAGGGACAGGGGCGAACACTGAAGCTTTCTTT.

This chain links TRBV4-1 with TRBJ1-2; 12 nucleotides line up with TRBD1. This CDR3 is built from 17 residues. Unmatched junction bases numbered 14, after V lost 5 bases and J lost 7 bases. CDR1 is MGHRA, CDR2 YSYEKL, per germline. CDR3 in DNA: TGCGCCAGCAGCGTTTTCCGGGACAGGGGGCCCCTTCCTGGCTACACCTTC. The encoded protein is CASSVFRDRGPLPGYTF.

V and J are TRBV19 and TRBJ2-7, with D uncertain. V was cut by 7 bases and J by 4 bases, with 11 bases left in between. Per the germline V gene, CDR1 is LNHDA and CDR2 is SQIVND (reference sequence). The length of the CDR3 is 12 residues. CDR3 sequence (DNA): TGTGCCAGTACCGGCAACGGGTACGAGCAGTACTTC. Translation: CASTGNGYEQYF.

Notes on this clone: Relative to the germline gene, one junction end is altered; a read error may explain this. J is TRBJ2-5 and V is TRBV3-1 (or the pseudogene TRBV3-2); 8 positions match TRBD2. The germline V gene has CDR1 LGHDT and CDR2 YNNKEL (reference sequence). The CDR3 is 12 amino acids. The CDR3 sequence: CASSQDGTGGDF. The CDR3 DNA reads as TGTGCCAGCAGCCAAGATGGAACGGGGGGGGACTTC.

The rearrangement links TRBV5-1 to TRBJ2-1, with TRBD2 matching over 15 bases. After removal of 1 base from V and 1 base from J, the junction contained 6 bases not matched to a gene. This CDR3 is built from 19 residues. Germline V gene lookup returns CDR1 SGHRS and CDR2 YFSETQ. The DNA for the CDR3 is TGCGCCAGCAGCTTGTGGGGACTAGCGGGAGGCCAATCCTACAATGAGCAGTTCTTC. Protein sequence: CASSLWGLAGGQSYNEQFF.

J is TRBJ2-7 and V is TRBV19; D possibly corresponds to TRBD1 (5 bases). Trimming shortened V by 3 bases and J by 0 bases, and 12 bases separated the two germline ends. The length of the CDR3 is 15 residues. CDR1 and CDR2 (germline): LNHDA, SQIVND (reference sequence). The CDR3 reads CASSISTASSYEQYF. The DNA of the CDR3 is TGTGCCAGTAGTATTTCGACAGCGAGCTCCTACGAGCAGTACTTC.

This rearrangement joins TRBV19 to TRBJ1-2, with TRBD1 matching over 8 bases. CDR3 length: 16 amino acids. V shed 10 bases and J 4 bases; nucleotides not matched to a gene: 17. Germline V gene sequence: CDR1 LNHDA, CDR2 SQIVND (reference sequence). In DNA, the CDR3 is TGTGCCACTTCCAGAGGACAGGGAATGTTAGGCTATGGCTACACCTTC. It yields the protein CATSRGQGMLGYGYTF.